A selection of T cell receptor beta chains follows, all from one sample in a study of post-analysis software for immune sequencing data. In TCRdb, the PCR reads were re-called with MiXCR into one record per CDR3 protein. The table includes about 210,000 distinct CDR3 sequences, about 30% detected once. The sequenced sample consisted of blood. The source is a girl under 18 with multiple sclerosis. CDR3s include the opening cysteine and the closing phenylalanine or tryptophan. Fields, in order: CDR3 DNA, CDR3 protein, D gene, V gene, J gene, clone size. D genes are given only for firm matches. Clone size is not always given. Where it is, it says once, few, many or a class for expanded clones.

cdr3_nt: TGTGCCAGCAGCCAAGTTGGACAGGGGGCTAGGTACGAGCAGTACTTC; cdr3_aa: CASSQVGQGARYEQYF; d_call: TRBD1; v_call: TRBV4-2; j_call: TRBJ2-7; clone_size: many
cdr3_nt: TGCGCCAGCAGCTTGGCCGGGGGGAAATCCTACAATGAGCAGTTCTTC; cdr3_aa: CASSLAGGKSYNEQFF; d_call: TRBD2; v_call: TRBV5-1; j_call: TRBJ2-1; clone_size: many
cdr3_nt: TGTGCCAGCAGCATTACTAGGCGAAGCGAGCAGTTCTTC; cdr3_aa: CASSITRRSEQFF; d_call: .; v_call: TRBV7-7; j_call: TRBJ2-1; clone_size: many
cdr3_nt: TGTGCCAGCAGTTACTCCATTGGCAGCTACGAGCAGTACTTC; cdr3_aa: CASSYSIGSYEQYF; d_call: .; v_call: TRBV6-2/TRBV6-3; j_call: TRBJ2-7; clone_size: .
cdr3_nt: TGCAGTGCTCCCTCCTTCGGGAGGGATTGGGTCTCCTACGAGCAGTACTTC; cdr3_aa: CSAPSFGRDWVSYEQYF; d_call: TRBD2; v_call: TRBV20-1; j_call: TRBJ2-7; clone_size: many
cdr3_nt: TGCGCCAGCAGCTTGGGAGCAGGGGAGGATCAGCCCCAGCATTTT; cdr3_aa: CASSLGAGEDQPQHF; d_call: .; v_call: TRBV5-1; j_call: TRBJ1-5; clone_size: .
cdr3_nt: TGTGCCATCAGTGGTTTCAGCGGCACAGATACGCAGTATTTT; cdr3_aa: CAISGFSGTDTQYF; d_call: .; v_call: TRBV6-6; j_call: TRBJ2-3; clone_size: .
cdr3_nt: TGTGCCAGCAGTTTAATTAGGCCAGGGCCGAACACTAAAGCTTTCTTT; cdr3_aa: CASSLIRPGPNTKAFF; d_call: .; v_call: TRBV28; j_call: TRBJ1-1; clone_size: .
cdr3_nt: TGCAGTGCTCCGTTGGACAGTGGAAACACCATATATTTT; cdr3_aa: CSAPLDSGNTIYF; d_call: .; v_call: TRBV20-1; j_call: TRBJ1-3; clone_size: .
cdr3_nt: TGTGCCAGCACACCCAGCGGAACCTACAATGAGCAGTACTTC; cdr3_aa: CASTPSGTYNEQYF; d_call: .; v_call: TRBV6-1; j_call: TRBJ2-5; clone_size: .
cdr3_nt: TGCAGTGCTAGGAGATCTAATACGCAGTATTTT; cdr3_aa: CSARRSNTQYF; d_call: .; v_call: TRBV20-1; j_call: TRBJ2-3; clone_size: many
cdr3_nt: TGTGCCAGCAGTGTGTTTCTAGCGGACCACAATGAGCAGTTCTTC; cdr3_aa: CASSVFLADHNEQFF; d_call: TRBD2; v_call: TRBV2; j_call: TRBJ2-1; clone_size: many
cdr3_nt: TGCAGTGCCCCTGCTAGCGGGAGTTACAATGAGCAGTTCTTC; cdr3_aa: CSAPASGSYNEQFF; d_call: TRBD2; v_call: TRBV20-1; j_call: TRBJ2-1; clone_size: few
cdr3_nt: TGCAGTGCTAGAGAAAGAAGTAAGGGTAAGCCTAACTATGGCTACACCTTC; cdr3_aa: CSARERSKGKPNYGYTF; d_call: .; v_call: TRBV20-1; j_call: TRBJ1-2; clone_size: few
cdr3_nt: TGTGCCAGCAGTGAACGGACCCCTAGGGAAAAACTGTTTTTT; cdr3_aa: CASSERTPREKLFF; d_call: .; v_call: TRBV25-1; j_call: TRBJ1-4; clone_size: .
cdr3_nt: TGTGCCAGCAGCTTAGACGGGGGCACTGAAGCTTTCTTT; cdr3_aa: CASSLDGGTEAFF; d_call: .; v_call: TRBV7-2; j_call: TRBJ1-1; clone_size: .